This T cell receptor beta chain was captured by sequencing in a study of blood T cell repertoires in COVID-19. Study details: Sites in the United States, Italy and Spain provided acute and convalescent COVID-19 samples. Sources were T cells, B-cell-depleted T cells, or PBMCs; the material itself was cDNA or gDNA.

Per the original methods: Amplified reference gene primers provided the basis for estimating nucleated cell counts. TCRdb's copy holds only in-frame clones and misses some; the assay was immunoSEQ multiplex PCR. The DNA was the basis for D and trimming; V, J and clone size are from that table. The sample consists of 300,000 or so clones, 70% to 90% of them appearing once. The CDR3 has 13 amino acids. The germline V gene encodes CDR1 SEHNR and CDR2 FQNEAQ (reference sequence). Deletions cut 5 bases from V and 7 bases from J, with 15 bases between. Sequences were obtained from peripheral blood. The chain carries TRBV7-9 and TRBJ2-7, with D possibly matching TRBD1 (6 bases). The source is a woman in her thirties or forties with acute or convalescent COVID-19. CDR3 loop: CASSNLQGLEQYV. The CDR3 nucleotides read TGTGCCAGCAGCAACTTGCAGGGGCTTGAGCAGTACGTC.